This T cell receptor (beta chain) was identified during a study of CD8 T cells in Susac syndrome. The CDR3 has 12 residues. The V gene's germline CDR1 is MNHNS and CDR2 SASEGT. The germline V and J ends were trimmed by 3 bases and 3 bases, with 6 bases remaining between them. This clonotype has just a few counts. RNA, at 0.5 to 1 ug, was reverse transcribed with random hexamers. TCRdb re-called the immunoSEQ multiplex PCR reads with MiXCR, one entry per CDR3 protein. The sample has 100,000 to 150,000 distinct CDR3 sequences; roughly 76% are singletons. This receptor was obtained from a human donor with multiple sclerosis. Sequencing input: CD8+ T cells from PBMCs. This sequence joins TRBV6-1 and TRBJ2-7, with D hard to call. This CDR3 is CASSDDIYEQYF. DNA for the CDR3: TGTGCCAGCAGTGACGACATCTACGAGCAGTACTTC.